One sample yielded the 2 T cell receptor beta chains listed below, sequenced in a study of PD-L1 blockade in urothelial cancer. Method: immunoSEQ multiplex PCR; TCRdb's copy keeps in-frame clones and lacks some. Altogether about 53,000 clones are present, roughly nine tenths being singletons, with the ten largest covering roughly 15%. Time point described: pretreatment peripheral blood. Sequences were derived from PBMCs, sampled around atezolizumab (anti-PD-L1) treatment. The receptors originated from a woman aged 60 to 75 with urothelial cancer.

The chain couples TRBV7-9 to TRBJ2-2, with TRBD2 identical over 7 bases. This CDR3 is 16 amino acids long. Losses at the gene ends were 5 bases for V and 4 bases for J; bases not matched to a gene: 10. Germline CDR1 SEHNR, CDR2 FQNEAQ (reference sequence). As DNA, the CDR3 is TGTGCCAGCAGCCTTACAGCGGGAATATCCACCGGGGAGCTGTTTTTT. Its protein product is CASSLTAGISTGELFF.

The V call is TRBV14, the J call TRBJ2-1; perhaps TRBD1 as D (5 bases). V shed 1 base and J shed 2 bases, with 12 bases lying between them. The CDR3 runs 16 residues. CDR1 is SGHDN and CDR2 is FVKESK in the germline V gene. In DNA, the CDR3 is TGTGCCAGCAGCCAAGTTGGGGCACCGCCCTACAATGAGCAGTTCTTC. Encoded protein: CASSQVGAPPYNEQFF.